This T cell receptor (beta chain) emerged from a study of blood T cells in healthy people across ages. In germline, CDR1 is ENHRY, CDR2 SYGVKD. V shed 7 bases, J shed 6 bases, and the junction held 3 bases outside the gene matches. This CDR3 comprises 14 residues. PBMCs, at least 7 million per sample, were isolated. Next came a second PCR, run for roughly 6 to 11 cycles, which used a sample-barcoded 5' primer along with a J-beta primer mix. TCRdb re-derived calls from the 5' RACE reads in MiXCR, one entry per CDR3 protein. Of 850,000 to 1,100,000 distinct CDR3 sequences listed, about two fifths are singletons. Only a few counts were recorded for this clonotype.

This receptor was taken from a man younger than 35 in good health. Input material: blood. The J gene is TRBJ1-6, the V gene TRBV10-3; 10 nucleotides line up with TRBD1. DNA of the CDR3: TGTGCCATCACCCGGGACAGGGGTAATTCACCCCTCCACTTT. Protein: CAITRDRGNSPLHF.